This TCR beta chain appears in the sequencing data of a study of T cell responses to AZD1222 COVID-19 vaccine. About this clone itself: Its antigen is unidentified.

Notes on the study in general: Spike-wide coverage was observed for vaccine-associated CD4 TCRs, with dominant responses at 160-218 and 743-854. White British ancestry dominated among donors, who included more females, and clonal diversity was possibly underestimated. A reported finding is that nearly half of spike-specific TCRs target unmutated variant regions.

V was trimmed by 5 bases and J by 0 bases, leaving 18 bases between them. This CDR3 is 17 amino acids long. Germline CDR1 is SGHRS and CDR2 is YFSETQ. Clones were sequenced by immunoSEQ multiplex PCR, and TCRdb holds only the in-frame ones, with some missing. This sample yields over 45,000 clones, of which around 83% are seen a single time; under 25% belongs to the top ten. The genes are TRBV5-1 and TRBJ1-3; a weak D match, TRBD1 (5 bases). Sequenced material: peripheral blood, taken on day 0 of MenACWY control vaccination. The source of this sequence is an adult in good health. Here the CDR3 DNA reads TGCGCCAGCAGTTCCGGGGACGGAAGATTCTCTGGAAACACCATATATTTT. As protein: CASSSGDGRFSGNTIYF.